This T cell receptor (beta chain) comes out of a study of a mutant IDH1 vaccine in newly diagnosed glioma. For the study at large: Eight vaccinations went to patients in weeks 1, 3, 5, 7, 11, 15, 19, 23. Vaccination followed radiotherapy alone by 4-6 weeks, or accompanied temozolomide cycles. Treated patients, averaging roughly 44 years, were roughly 62% male and roughly 38% female.

This clone occurred a few times. Its cognate antigen is unknown. This CDR3 has 13 residues. V was pared by 2 bases and J by 2 bases, with 7 bases between. Germline CDR1 is GTSNPN and CDR2 is SVGIG (reference sequence). Sequenced by immunoSEQ multiplex PCR; TCRdb stores in-frame clones only, minus some. The table lists tens of thousands of clones, 75% to 90% of them singletons, with approximately 12% in the top ten. Time point described: week 23, last vaccination. All doses held 300 ug of mutant IDH1 20-mer peptide, with topical imiquimod. V usage is TRBV30 and J usage is TRBJ1-5; no definite D call. The specimen was PBMCs, collected from a glioma patient whose treatment included an IDH1 peptide vaccine. This receptor was obtained from a young man with glioma. CDR3 amino acids: CAWSKQGNQPQHF. CDR3 DNA: TGTGCCTGGAGTAAGCAGGGCAATCAGCCCCAGCATTTT. The whole variable domain, filled in from reference TRBV30 and TRBJ1-5, reads SQTIHQWPATLVQPVGSPLSLECTVEGTSNPNLYWYRQAAGRGLQLLFYSVGIGQISSEVPQNLSASRPQDRQFILSSKKLLLSDSGFYLCAWSKQGNQPQHFGDGTRLSIL.